The clone carrying this T cell receptor (beta chain) was found many times. The antigen is unknown. These data come from a study of regulatory T cells in long-lasting Graves disease. Study-wide points: TCR diversity was lower in persistent than newly diagnosed Graves' disease.

The CDR3 totals 15 residues. V lost 5 bases, J lost 6 bases, and 20 bases lay in between. Germline values: CDR1 SGHTA, CDR2 FQGNSA. As to time point: newly diagnosed GD, antithyroid drugs for less than 3 months. Construction of the TCR library relied on RNA isolated from PBMCs. To make TCR beta libraries, researchers used iRepertoire HTBI primers and Arm-PCR of CDR3 regions. TCRdb redid the calling of the multiplex PCR reads with MiXCR, one entry per CDR3 protein. Here the sample spans about 500,000 distinct CDR3 sequences, 9.5% to 15% being singletons. Another study also made use of these data, one on T cells in Graves' hyperthyroidism and ophthalmopathy.

This sequence joins TRBV7-2 and TRBJ2-7, with a possible D match to TRBD2 (6 bases). Sequencing used peripheral blood mononuclear cells (PBMCs), obtained at new diagnosis, from a patient treated with antithyroid drugs. This receptor was identified in a woman aged 25-40 years with Graves disease. The CDR3 DNA follows: TGTGCCAGCAGCCGATTTGACGGGAGACCTTCCGAGCAGTACTTC. This sequence encodes CASSRFDGRPSEQYF.